This entry lists 10 T cell receptor beta chains sequenced from one sample in a study of molecular identifiers for immune sequencing clone quantification. TCRdb reanalysed the PCR reads using MiXCR and keeps one entry per CDR3 protein. This sample has 70,000 to 90,000 distinct CDR3 sequences, with around a fifth found just once. Material: naive CD8+ T cells from blood, with Jurkat cell RNA spiked in. The subset is: FACS-sorted CD8+CD4-CCR7+CD45RA+ naive T cells. These receptors originate from a human donor in good health. Some libraries in this study had Jurkat cell RNA spiked in.

Details on this clonotype: A much more abundant neighbour one base away suggests this may be a read error. The rearrangement uses TRBV4-3 and TRBJ2-7, with a tentative D call TRBD1 (6 bases). Germline V gene sequence: CDR1 LGHNA, CDR2 YSLEER. The CDR3 is made up of 14 amino acids. In nucleotides, the CDR3 is TGCGCCGGCAGCCAATTTAAAGGACAGTACGAGCAGTACTTC. This encodes CAGSQFKGQYEQYF.

This clonotype turned up a few times. One base away lies a much larger clone, so this may be a sequencing read error. V gene TRBV12-3 or TRBV12-4 combines with J gene TRBJ2-5; TRBD2 matches at 13 bases. This CDR3 has 19 amino acids. CDR3 sequence (DNA): TGTGCCAGCAGTTTAGCAGGCCTATCGACTAGCGGGGGGCAAGAGACCCAGCACTTC. As protein: CASSLAGLSTSGGQETQHF.

A few counts support this clonotype. V and J are TRBV12-3 or TRBV12-4 and TRBJ2-7; no clear D gene. This CDR3 is 11 amino acids long. Between the trimmed V and J ends, which lost 5 bases and 7 bases, there was a span of 9 bases. CDR3 DNA: TGTGCCAGCAGTATGGGTCTGGAGCAGTACTTC. Translation gives CASSMGLEQYF.

A single count supports this clonotype. This sequence may be a read error, since a much larger clone differs from it by one base. The chain combines TRBV5-6 with TRBJ2-5, with D unclear. There are 13 residues in the CDR3. Germline assignment: CDR1 SGHDT and CDR2 YYEEEE. The V and J ends lost 1 base and 4 bases respectively, with 8 bases between them. The CDR3 DNA reads TGTGCCAGCAGCTTGATTCTAGGAGAGACCCAGTACTTC. It is translated as CASSLILGETQYF.

Points on this clonotype: A read error is possible here, since a much larger clone lies one base away. The chain employs TRBV27 and TRBJ2-7; 8 bases are a match to TRBD1. Trimming took 7 bases from V and 4 from J; bases not matched to a gene: 12. The CDR3 extends over 15 amino acids. CDR1 and CDR2 from the germline V gene are MNHEY and SMNVEV (reference sequence). The CDR3 spells CASNTGQAPIYEQYF. The CDR3 coding sequence is TGTGCCAGCAATACGGGACAGGCCCCAATATACGAGCAGTACTTC.

This clonotype was recorded many times. V is TRBV6-2 or TRBV6-3 and J is TRBJ2-7; D unresolved. Germline V gene sequence: CDR1 MNHEY, CDR2 SVGEGT. This CDR3 contains 14 residues. V lost 4 bases and J lost 3, with 13 bases in between. The CDR3 DNA sequence: TGTGCCAGCAGTTCCACAATACGGTACTACGAGCAGTACTTC. This codes for CASSSTIRYYEQYF.

There are many counts of this clonotype. This chain connects TRBV7-9 to TRBJ2-3; TRBD2 matches 7 bases. The CDR3 is made up of 15 amino acids. The V gene's germline CDR1 is SEHNR and CDR2 FQNEAQ (reference sequence). The V gene end was trimmed by 8 bases and the J gene end by 0 bases; junction bases not matched to a gene: 8. CDR3 coding DNA: TGTGCCAGCCAACAGCGGGGATCTAGCACAGATACGCAGTATTTT. It is translated as CASQQRGSSTDTQYF.

On this clonotype: This clone may be a read error of a much larger clone one base away. The rearrangement links TRBV7-6 to TRBJ2-3; 7 bases map to TRBD2. The CDR3 is made up of 17 amino acids. The germline gives CDR1 SGHVS, CDR2 FNYEAQ. CDR3 DNA: TGTGCCTGCAGCCTCACAGCGGCAGGGTCGGGAGGAGATACGCAGTATTTT. Encoded protein: CACSLTAAGSGGDTQYF.

The table lists this clonotype with a few counts. The CDR3 spells CASSADGLAQGTGELFF. The CDR3 nucleotides are TGTGCCAGCAGCGCTGACGGACTAGCTCAGGGAACCGGGGAGCTGTTTTTT. The V and J genes are TRBV3-2 and TRBJ2-2; the table calls TRBD2, which could not be checked here. TRBV3-2 is noted as a pseudogene. The CDR3 has 17 residues.

This clonotype was detected ten times or more. This chain uses TRBV7-9 with TRBJ2-2; D gene unclear. Trimming pared 8 bases from V and 3 bases from J, leaving 16 bases between. The CDR3 consists of 15 residues. Germline CDR1 is SEHNR and CDR2 is FQNEAQ (reference sequence). CDR3 in DNA: TGTGCCAGCCTCCACCCGGAAGGCTACACCGGGGAGCTGTTTTTT. It yields the protein CASLHPEGYTGELFF. Filled out from reference TRBV7-9 and TRBJ2-2, the complete variable domain reads DTGVSQNPRHKITKRGQNVTFRCDPISEHNRLYWYRQTLGQGPEFLTYFQNEAQLEKSRLLSDRFSAERPKGSFSTLEIQRTEQGDSAMYLCASLHPEGYTGELFFGEGSRLTVL.